The 2 T cell receptor beta chains in this list originate from one sample, sequenced in a study of cytomegalovirus exposure and HLA in healthy donors. PCR primers comprised 60 Vbeta and 13 Jbeta primers. Assay: immunoSEQ multiplex PCR; the TCRdb copy retains only in-frame clones and omits some. The sample lists fewer than 140,000 clones, more than 60% occurring once. The material sequenced was PBMCs. These receptors were obtained from a woman between 50 and 59 years old in good health and CMV-seropositive.

This clone was counted a few times. This chain uses TRBV6-5 with TRBJ2-7, with a weak D call TRBD2 (6 bases). CDR3 length: 13 amino acids. Trimming stripped 7 bases from V and 7 bases from J, with 17 bases between. CDR1 MNHEY and CDR2 SVGAGI come from the germline V gene. The CDR3 bases are TGTGCCAGCACCCGGGACTTCGCTGGGGAGCAGTACTTC. This gives the protein CASTRDFAGEQYF.

The chain joins TRBV9 to TRBJ1-1, with no clear D. CDR1 is SGDLS and CDR2 is YYNGEE in the germline V gene. Trimming pared 0 bases from V and 4 bases from J, leaving 10 bases between. CDR3 length: 14 amino acids. CDR3 in DNA: TGTGCCAGCAGCGTAGCCGGAGGAAGCACTGAAGCTTTCTTT. Translating gives CASSVAGGSTEAFF.